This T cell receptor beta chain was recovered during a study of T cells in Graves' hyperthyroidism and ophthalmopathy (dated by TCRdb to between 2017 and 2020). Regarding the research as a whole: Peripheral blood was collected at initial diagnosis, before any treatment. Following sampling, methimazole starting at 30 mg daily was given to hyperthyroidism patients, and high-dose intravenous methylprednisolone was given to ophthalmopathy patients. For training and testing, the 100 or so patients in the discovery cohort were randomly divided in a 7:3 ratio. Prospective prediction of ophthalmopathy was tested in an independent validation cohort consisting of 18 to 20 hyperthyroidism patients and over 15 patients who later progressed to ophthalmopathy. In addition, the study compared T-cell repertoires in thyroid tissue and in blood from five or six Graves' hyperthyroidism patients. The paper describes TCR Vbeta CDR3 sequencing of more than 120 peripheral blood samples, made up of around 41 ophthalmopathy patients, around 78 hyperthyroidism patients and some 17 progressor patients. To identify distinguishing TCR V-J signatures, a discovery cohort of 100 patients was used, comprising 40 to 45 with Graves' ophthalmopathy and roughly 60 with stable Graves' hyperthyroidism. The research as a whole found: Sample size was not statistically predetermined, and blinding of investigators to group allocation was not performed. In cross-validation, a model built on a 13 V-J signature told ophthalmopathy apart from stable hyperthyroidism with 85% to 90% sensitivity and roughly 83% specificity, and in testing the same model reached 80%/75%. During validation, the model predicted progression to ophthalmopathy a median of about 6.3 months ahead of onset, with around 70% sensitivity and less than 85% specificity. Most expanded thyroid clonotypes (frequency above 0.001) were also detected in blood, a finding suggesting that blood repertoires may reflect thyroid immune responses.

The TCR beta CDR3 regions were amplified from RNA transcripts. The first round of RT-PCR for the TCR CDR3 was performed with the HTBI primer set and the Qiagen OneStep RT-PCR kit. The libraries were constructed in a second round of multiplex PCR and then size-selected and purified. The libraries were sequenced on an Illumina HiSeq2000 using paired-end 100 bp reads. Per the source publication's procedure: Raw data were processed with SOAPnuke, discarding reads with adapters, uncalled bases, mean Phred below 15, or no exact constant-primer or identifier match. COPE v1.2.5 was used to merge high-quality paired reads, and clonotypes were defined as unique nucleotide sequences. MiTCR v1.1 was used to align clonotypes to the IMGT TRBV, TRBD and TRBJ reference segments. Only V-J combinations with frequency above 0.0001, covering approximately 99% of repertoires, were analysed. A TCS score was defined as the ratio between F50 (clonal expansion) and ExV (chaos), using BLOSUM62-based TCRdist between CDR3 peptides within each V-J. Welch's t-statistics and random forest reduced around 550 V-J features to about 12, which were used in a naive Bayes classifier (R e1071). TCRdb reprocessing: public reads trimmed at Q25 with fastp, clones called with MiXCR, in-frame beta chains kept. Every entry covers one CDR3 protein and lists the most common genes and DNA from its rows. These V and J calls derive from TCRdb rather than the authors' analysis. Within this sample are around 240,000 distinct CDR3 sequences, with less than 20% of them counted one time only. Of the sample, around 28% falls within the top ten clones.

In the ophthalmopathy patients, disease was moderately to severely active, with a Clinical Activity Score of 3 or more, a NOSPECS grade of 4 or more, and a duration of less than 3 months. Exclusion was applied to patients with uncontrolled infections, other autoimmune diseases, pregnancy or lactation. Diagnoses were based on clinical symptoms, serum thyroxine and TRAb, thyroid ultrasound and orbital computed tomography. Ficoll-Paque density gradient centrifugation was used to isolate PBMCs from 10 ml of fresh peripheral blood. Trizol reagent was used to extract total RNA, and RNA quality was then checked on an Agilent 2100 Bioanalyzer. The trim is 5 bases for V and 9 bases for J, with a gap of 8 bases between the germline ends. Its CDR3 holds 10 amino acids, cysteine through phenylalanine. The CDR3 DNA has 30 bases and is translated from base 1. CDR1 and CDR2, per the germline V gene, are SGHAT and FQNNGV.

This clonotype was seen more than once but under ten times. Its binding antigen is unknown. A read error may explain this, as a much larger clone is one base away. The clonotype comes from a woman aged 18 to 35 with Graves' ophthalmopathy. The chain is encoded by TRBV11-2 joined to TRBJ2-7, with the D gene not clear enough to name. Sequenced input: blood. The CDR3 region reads CASSLDGQYF. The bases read TGTGCCAGCAGCCTGGACGGGCAGTACTTC.